Sequencing of this T cell receptor beta chain was carried out in a study of cytomegalovirus exposure and HLA in healthy donors. The V gene's germline CDR1 is MNHEY and CDR2 SVGAGI. The CDR3 covers 15 residues. After removal of 2 bases from V and 5 bases from J, the junction contained 6 bases not matched to a gene. The PCR used 60 Vbeta and 13 Jbeta primers. Repertoires were generated with immunoSEQ multiplex PCR, while TCRdb's copy carries only in-frame clones and drops some. The profile shows 150,000 to 180,000 clones, 75% to 85% of them singletons. Material: PBMCs. This sequence was found in a woman between 40 and 50 years old in good health and CMV-seropositive. This chain links TRBV6-5 with TRBJ1-1; TRBD1 matches 9 bases. The CDR3 loop is CASSYRGTGFTEAFF. In DNA, the CDR3 is TGTGCCAGCAGTTACAGGGGGACAGGGTTTACTGAAGCTTTCTTT.